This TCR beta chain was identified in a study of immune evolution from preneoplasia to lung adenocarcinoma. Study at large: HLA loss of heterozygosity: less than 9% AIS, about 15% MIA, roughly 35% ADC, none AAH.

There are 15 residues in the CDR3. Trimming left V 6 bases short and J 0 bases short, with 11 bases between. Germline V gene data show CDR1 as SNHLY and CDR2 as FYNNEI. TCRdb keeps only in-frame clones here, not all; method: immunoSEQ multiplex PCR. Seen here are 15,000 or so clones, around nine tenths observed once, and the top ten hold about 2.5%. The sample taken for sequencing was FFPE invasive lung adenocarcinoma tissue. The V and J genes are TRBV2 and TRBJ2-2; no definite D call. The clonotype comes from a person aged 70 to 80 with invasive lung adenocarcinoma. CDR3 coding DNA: TGTGCCAGCAGACGGAGCAACGCGAACACCGGGGAGCTGTTTTTT. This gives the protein CASRRSNANTGELFF.